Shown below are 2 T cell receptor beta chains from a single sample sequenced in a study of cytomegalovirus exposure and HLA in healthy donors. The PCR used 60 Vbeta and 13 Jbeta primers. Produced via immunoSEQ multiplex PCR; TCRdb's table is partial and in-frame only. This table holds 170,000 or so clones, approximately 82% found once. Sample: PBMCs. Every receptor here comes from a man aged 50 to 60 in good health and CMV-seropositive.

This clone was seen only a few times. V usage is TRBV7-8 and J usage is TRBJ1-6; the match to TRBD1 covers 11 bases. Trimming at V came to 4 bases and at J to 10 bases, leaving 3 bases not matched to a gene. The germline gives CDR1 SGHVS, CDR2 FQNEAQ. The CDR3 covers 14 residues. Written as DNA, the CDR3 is TGTGCCAGCAGCTCGGACAGGGGGCACTCACCCCTCCACTTT. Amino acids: CASSSDRGHSPLHF.

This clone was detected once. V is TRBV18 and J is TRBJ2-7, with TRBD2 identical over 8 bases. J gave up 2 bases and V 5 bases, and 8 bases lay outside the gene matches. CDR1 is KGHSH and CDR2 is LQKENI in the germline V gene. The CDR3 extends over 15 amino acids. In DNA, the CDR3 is TGTGCCAGCTCAGCCGTAGCGGGGAAGCCCTACGAGCAGTACTTC. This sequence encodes CASSAVAGKPYEQYF.